The clone carrying this TCR beta chain showed up just a few times. Its antigen is unidentified. Previously described methods and listed TCR primers were used for bulk TCR libraries. TCRdb analysed the PCR reads with MiXCR anew, one entry per CDR3 protein. Of just over 35,000 distinct CDR3 sequences in the sample, 15% to 20% were seen once. This specimen comes from a study of molecular identifiers for immune sequencing clone quantification. For the study at large: With replicates, the RNA of 20,000 or 100,000 naive CD8 cells was split five ways and four were sequenced.

Study-wide points: Among effectors, clones above 20 RNA copies held over 97% of molecules; among naive cells, under 1%.

Germline loops: CDR1 SQVTM, CDR2 ANQGSEA. CDR3 length equals 15 residues. V was shortened by 0 bases and J by 8 bases, with 19 bases between the two germline ends. The authors sorted naive CD8 T cells as CD8+CD4-CCR7+CD45RA+. Specimen: naive CD8+ T cells from blood, with Jurkat cell RNA spiked in. Subset meaning: FACS-sorted CD8+CD4-CCR7+CD45RA+ naive T cells. The rearrangement joins TRBV29-1 to TRBJ1-2; D unclear. The TCR was taken from a human donor in good health. Some libraries in this study had Jurkat cell RNA spiked in. The CDR3 sequence is CSVEDDEGGGGGYTF. The CDR3 bases are TGCAGCGTTGAAGATGATGAGGGCGGAGGCGGAGGCTACACCTTC. The full variable domain, its missing parts supplied by reference TRBV29-1 and TRBJ1-2, is SAVISQKPSRDICQRGTSLTIQCQVDSQVTMMFWYRQQPGQSLTLIATANQGSEATYESGFVIDKFPISRPNLTFSTLTVSNMSPEDSSIYLCSVEDDEGGGGGYTFGSGTRLTVV.